Below, 25 T cell receptor beta chains from the same sample are listed, as sequenced in a study of blood T cell repertoires in COVID-19. Some clones are missing from TCRdb's copy, which holds only in-frame ones; the method was immunoSEQ multiplex PCR. The table shows 75,000 to 90,000 clones, with over 70% occurring only once. The sequenced sample consisted of peripheral blood. Receptor source: an elderly man with acute or convalescent COVID-19.

This rearrangement joins TRBV9 to TRBJ2-5; D might be TRBD2 (6 bases). Germline CDR1 reads SGDLS; CDR2 reads YYNGEE. V dropped 4 bases and J dropped 2 bases, with 15 bases sitting between them. The CDR3 has 15 amino acids. CDR3 loop: CASSRGAGIQETQYF. The CDR3 DNA sequence: TGTGCCAGCAGCCGCGGGGCCGGAATACAAGAGACCCAGTACTTC.

The V gene is TRBV10-3, the J gene TRBJ1-4, with TRBD1 identical over 8 bases. The CDR3 spans 15 residues. CDR1 ENHRY and CDR2 SYGVKD come from the germline V gene. The J segment lost 7 bases and the V segment lost 0 bases, leaving 4 bases of the junction unmatched. As DNA, the CDR3 is TGTGCCATCAGTGAGTCGGCAGGGGGCGGTGAAAAACTGTTTTTT. It is translated as CAISESAGGGEKLFF.

The J gene is TRBJ1-5, the V gene TRBV2, with 7 bases lining up with TRBD1. The CDR3 totals 13 residues. Germline-derived CDR1 and CDR2 are SNHLY and FYNNEI. The junction had 8 bases not matched to a gene; V was cut back by 9 bases and J by 6 bases. The CDR3 protein is CASSLTGFQPQHF. CDR3 nucleotides: TGTGCCAGTTCGCTGACAGGGTTTCAGCCCCAGCATTTT.

V usage is TRBV18 and J usage is TRBJ2-7; maybe TRBD1 (5 bases). V shed 2 bases and J shed 2 bases, with 7 bases lying between them. From germline, CDR1 is KGHSH and CDR2 LQKENI. There are 13 residues in the CDR3. The CDR3 loop reads CASSPTGPYEQYF. The CDR3 region has the DNA TGTGCCAGCTCACCAACAGGCCCCTACGAGCAGTACTTC.

V gene TRBV6-5 combines with J gene TRBJ2-1; D is perhaps TRBD2 (5 bases). V was shortened by 5 bases and J by 0 bases, with 11 bases between the two germline ends. The CDR3 spans 15 residues. Germline CDR1 MNHEY, CDR2 SVGAGI. This chain's CDR3 is CASSKSGDSYNEQFF. The CDR3 DNA is TGTGCCAGCAGTAAAAGCGGAGACTCCTACAATGAGCAGTTCTTC.

In regard to this clone: Within the sample, other DNA sequences also encode this same CDR3. The J gene is TRBJ1-2, the V gene TRBV5-4, with TRBD1 matching over 7 bases. The CDR3 sequence is 15 residues long. V shed 0 bases and J 8 bases; nucleotides not matched to a gene: 10. Germline V lookup: CDR1 SGHNT, CDR2 YYREEE (reference sequence). This chain's CDR3 is CASSLGGPGGRGYTF. The DNA for the CDR3 is TGTGCCAGCAGCTTGGGGGGGCCAGGGGGACGGGGCTACACCTTC. Combining the CDR3 with reference TRBV5-4 and TRBJ1-2 gives the whole variable domain ETGVTQSPTHLIKTRGQQVTLRCSSQSGHNTVSWYQQALGQGPQFIFQYYREEENGRGNFPPRFSGLQFPNYSSELNVNALELDDSALYLCASSLGGPGGRGYTFGSGTRLTVV.

The chain employs TRBV5-1 and TRBJ2-4, with 7 bases identical to TRBD1. The germline V gene has CDR1 SGHRS and CDR2 YFSETQ. V shed 3 bases, J shed 1 base, and the junction held 4 bases outside the gene matches. This CDR3 has 15 amino acids. The CDR3 sequence is CASSSSDRAKNIQYF. The CDR3, as DNA: TGCGCCAGCAGCTCTTCGGACAGGGCCAAAAACATTCAGTACTTC.

The chain joins TRBV10-3 to TRBJ2-7; TRBD2 matches 9 bases. The ends lost 4 bases at V and 6 bases at J; junction bases unmatched: 13. The CDR3 length is 16 residues. Germline V gives CDR1 ENHRY, CDR2 SYGVKD. The CDR3 here is CAISGSSGSSHGEQYF. CDR3 in DNA: TGTGCCATCAGTGGGAGTAGCGGGAGTAGCCATGGCGAGCAGTACTTC.

Only a few counts were recorded for this clone. The rearrangement uses TRBV3-1 (or the pseudogene TRBV3-2) and TRBJ1-6, with a possible D match to TRBD1 (5 bases). CDR1 and CDR2 from the germline V gene are LGHDT and YNNKEL (reference sequence). With 7 bases removed from V and 4 bases from J, the gap between germline ends came to 11 bases. The CDR3 is 14 amino acids. The CDR3 nucleotides read TGTGCCAGCACACCAGGACATTATAATTCACCCCTCCACTTT. Translation gives CASTPGHYNSPLHF.

The V and J genes are TRBV27 and TRBJ1-2, with TRBD1 matching 8 bases. With V trimmed by 6 bases and J by 8 bases, 8 bases remained unmatched. The CDR3 has 13 amino acids. Germline V lookup: CDR1 MNHEY, CDR2 SMNVEV (reference sequence). The CDR3 bases are TGTGCCAGCAGATCCCAGGGGGCAGAGGGCTACACCTTC. Its translation is CASRSQGAEGYTF.

The J gene is TRBJ2-3, the V gene TRBV7-3, with TRBD1 identical over 7 bases. With 3 bases clipped from V and 1 base from J, the junction kept 1 base outside the gene matches. Per germline, CDR1 SGHTA and CDR2 FQGTGA. This CDR3 contains 14 residues. The CDR3: CASSFGQGTDTQYF. The CDR3 nucleotides are TGTGCCAGCAGCTTTGGACAGGGCACAGATACGCAGTATTTT.

The chain employs TRBV6-1 and TRBJ1-5; 7 positions agree with TRBD1. Germline lookup yields CDR1 MNHNS and CDR2 SASEGT. The trim removed 3 bases at V and 3 bases at J, leaving 2 bases unmatched. The CDR3 covers 14 residues. The DNA of the CDR3 is TGTGCCAGCAGTGAGGGACAGTACAATCAGCCCCAGCATTTT. Its protein is CASSEGQYNQPQHF.

This chain joins TRBV10-3 and TRBJ2-2, with TRBD2 identical over 8 bases. CDR1 and CDR2 from the germline V gene are ENHRY and SYGVKD. V gave up 10 bases and J gave up 5 bases; unmatched junction bases: 9. This CDR3 comprises 14 residues. The CDR3 nucleotides read TGTGCCACTAGGACACGCGGGGGGACCGGGGAGCTGTTTTTT. Its protein product is CATRTRGGTGELFF.

This clone has more than one count but fewer than ten. CDR3 sequence: CASSNPPGNSPLHF. In nucleotides, the CDR3 is TGTGCCAGTAGTAACCCCCCCGGTAATTCACCCCTCCACTTT. The chain is built from TRBV19 and TRBJ1-6; D is unresolved. The CDR3 loop spans 14 amino acids. Per the germline V gene, CDR1 is LNHDA and CDR2 is SQIVND (reference sequence). V dropped 4 bases and J dropped 6 bases, with 10 bases sitting between them.

The J gene is TRBJ2-2, the V gene TRBV12-3 or TRBV12-4; a possible D gene is TRBD2 (5 bases). Trimming stripped 2 bases from V and 5 bases from J, with 6 bases between. CDR3 length: 13 residues. The CDR3 DNA sequence: TGTGCCAGCAGTTTACGGGGTACCGGGGAGCTGTTTTTT. As protein: CASSLRGTGELFF.

V and J are TRBV6-4 and TRBJ1-5; 7 bases align to TRBD1. Germline values: CDR1 MRHNA, CDR2 SNTAGT. J was trimmed by 0 bases and V by 6 bases; bases with no gene match: 5. This CDR3 has 15 residues. CDR3 loop: CASRLTGSSNQPQHF. The DNA for the CDR3 is TGTGCCAGCAGATTGACAGGGTCTAGCAATCAGCCCCAGCATTTT.

The V and J genes are TRBV2 and TRBJ2-6; tentative D call: TRBD2 (6 bases). V was clipped by 10 bases and J by 1 base, with 14 bases between them. The CDR3 runs to 15 residues. Germline V lookup: CDR1 SNHLY, CDR2 FYNNEI. Written as DNA, the CDR3 is TGTGCCAACCAGGGTGGGGGGTCTGGGGCCAACGTCCTGACTTTC. Translation gives CANQGGGSGANVLTF.

The chain combines TRBV6-1 with TRBJ1-5; 10 bases fit TRBD1. The CDR3 length is 15 residues. In germline, CDR1 is MNHNS, CDR2 SASEGT. V was pared by 1 base and J by 7 bases, with 4 bases of the junction left unmatched. In DNA form, the CDR3 reads TGTGCCAGCAGTGAAGGGTTGGGACAGGGGCAGCCCCAGCATTTT. Translation gives CASSEGLGQGQPQHF.

This clone has just a few counts. The chain recombines TRBV30 with TRBJ1-2; D is ambiguous. There are 12 residues in the CDR3. Trimming pared 3 bases from V and 3 bases from J, leaving 8 bases between. Germline V gives CDR1 GTSNPN, CDR2 SVGIG (reference sequence). Here the CDR3 reads CAWREVHYGYTF. In DNA form, the CDR3 reads TGTGCCTGGAGGGAGGTGCACTATGGCTACACCTTC. Supplemented by reference TRBV30 and TRBJ1-2, the full variable domain reads SQTIHQWPATLVQPVGSPLSLECTVEGTSNPNLYWYRQAAGRGLQLLFYSVGIGQISSEVPQNLSASRPQDRQFILSSKKLLLSDSGFYLCAWREVHYGYTFGSGTRLTVV.

The chain carries TRBV2 and TRBJ2-1; 10 positions agree with TRBD2. The CDR3 is made up of 15 amino acids. Per the germline V gene, CDR1 is SNHLY and CDR2 is FYNNEI. Trimming at V came to 6 bases and at J to 4 bases, leaving 6 bases not matched to a gene. CDR3 loop: CASRLGLAEYNEQFF. The CDR3, as DNA: TGTGCCAGCAGACTAGGACTAGCGGAATACAATGAGCAGTTCTTC. Full variable domain (remainder filled in from reference TRBV2 and TRBJ2-1): EPEVTQTPSHQVTQMGQEVILRCVPISNHLYFYWYRQILGQKVEFLVSFYNNEISEKSEIFDDQFSVERPDGSNFTLKIRSTKLEDSAMYFCASRLGLAEYNEQFFGPGTRLTVL.

The V and J genes are TRBV5-6 and TRBJ2-7, with D unresolved. This CDR3 region has 16 residues. Germline V gives CDR1 SGHDT, CDR2 YYEEEE. Trimming took 0 bases from V and 3 from J, leaving 16 bases between them. Here the CDR3 DNA reads TGTGCCAGCAGCTTGGAGTACTGGCGACACCTCTACGAGCAGTACTTC. It is translated as CASSLEYWRHLYEQYF.

This sequence joins TRBV5-1 and TRBJ2-7, with 9 bases identical to TRBD1. This CDR3 is 16 amino acids long. Germline V gives CDR1 SGHRS, CDR2 YFSETQ. V was clipped by 0 bases and J by 1 base; unmatched bases: 5. CDR3 region: CASSLGGGQGSYEQYF. For the CDR3, the DNA is TGCGCCAGCAGCTTGGGAGGGGGACAGGGTTCCTACGAGCAGTACTTC.

The V gene is TRBV28, the J gene TRBJ2-2; D is uncertain. The CDR3 totals 13 residues. Trimming removed 3 bases at V and 6 bases at J, with 8 bases between. In germline, CDR1 is MDHEN, CDR2 SYDVKM. CDR3 residues: CASSFWASGELFF. In DNA form, the CDR3 reads TGTGCCAGCAGTTTCTGGGCCTCCGGGGAGCTGTTTTTT.

The chain has TRBV6-5 and TRBJ1-1, with 7 bases that match TRBD1. The CDR3 runs 14 residues. Trimming removed 6 bases from V and 3 bases from J; junction bases left unmatched: 7. Germline lookup yields CDR1 MNHEY and CDR2 SVGAGI. CDR3 sequence reads: CASRTGRIDTEAFF. For the CDR3, the DNA is TGTGCCAGCAGGACAGGGAGGATTGACACTGAAGCTTTCTTT.

The chain recombines TRBV6-1 with TRBJ1-2, with D unresolved. The germline CDR1 and CDR2 sequences are MNHNS and SASEGT. Trimming removed 2 bases from V and 8 bases from J, with 12 bases in between. The CDR3 is made up of 13 amino acids. Here the CDR3 reads CASSETVLIGYTF. The CDR3 DNA sequence: TGTGCCAGCAGTGAAACTGTGCTAATCGGCTACACCTTC.